The 21 T cell receptor beta chains given below trace back to one sample, sequenced in a study of regulatory T cells in long-lasting Graves disease (dated by TCRdb to the early 2020s). In the paper's terms, the time point label means: newly diagnosed GD, antithyroid drugs for less than 3 months. For both TCR sequencing and RNA sequencing, RNA was extracted from PBMCs in TRIzol. To prepare the library, multiplex PCR was applied. Instrument used: Illumina HiSeq 4000. CDR3 regions were amplified by Arm-PCR with iRepertoire HTBI primers to construct TCR beta libraries. The raw public data were reprocessed by TCRdb itself: fastp quality trimming at Q25, MiXCR clonotype calling, in-frame beta chains only. Rows with one shared CDR3 protein collapse into an entry with the most common genes and DNA. The sample includes approximately 540,000 distinct CDR3 sequences, with 12% observed a single time. Jointly, the top ten make up about 8.9% of the sample.

This sample also belongs to another study, concerning T cells in Graves' hyperthyroidism and ophthalmopathy.

The material was peripheral blood mononuclear cells (PBMCs), obtained at new diagnosis, from a patient treated with antithyroid drugs. These receptors were collected from a woman aged 25 to 39 with Graves disease. Donor details come from another sample of the same person, matched by shared clones.

This clonotype was recorded many times. This chain uses TRBV20-1 with TRBJ2-3; D is possibly TRBD2 (6 bases). Germline assignment: CDR1 DFQATT and CDR2 SNEGSKA (reference sequence). V lost 7 bases, J lost 1 base, and 18 bases lay in between. The CDR3 length is 15 residues. Here the CDR3 DNA reads TGCAGTGGGCGCAGGCGGCGGGAAGGCACAGATACGCAGTATTTT. Its translation: CSGRRRREGTDTQYF.

This clonotype was found many times. The V and J genes are TRBV19 and TRBJ1-2; unclear D gene. This CDR3 region has 12 residues. V lost 10 bases, J lost 2 bases, and 11 bases lay in between. CDR1 is LNHDA and CDR2 is SQIVND in the germline V gene (reference sequence). CDR3 sequence reads: CATPDGNYGYTF. CDR3 coding DNA: TGTGCCACTCCGGACGGAAACTATGGCTACACCTTC.

This clonotype was observed at least ten times. The chain links TRBV20-1 to TRBJ2-7; no definite D call. The CDR3 is 14 amino acids. The V end lost 0 bases, the J end lost 5 bases, and 14 bases lay between the germline ends. Germline values: CDR1 DFQATT, CDR2 SNEGSKA (reference sequence). The CDR3 bases are TGCAGTGCTAGAGATCCAGGAATTTTCCACGAGCAGTACTTC. Amino acids: CSARDPGIFHEQYF.

This clonotype appeared many times. The chain uses TRBV7-2 and TRBJ1-5; perhaps TRBD1 as D (5 bases). V lost 0 bases and J lost 1, with 7 bases in between. This CDR3 spans 15 amino acids. Germline CDR1 reads SGHTA; CDR2 reads FQGNSA. CDR3 DNA sequence: TGTGCCAGCAGCTTAGCTGCAGGGAGCAATCAGCCCCAGCATTTT. This gives the protein CASSLAAGSNQPQHF.

Turning to this clonotype: This may be a read error, as it is one base from a much larger clone. This sequence joins TRBV28 and TRBJ2-7; TRBD1 matches at 7 bases. This CDR3 is built from 14 residues. Losses at the gene ends were 8 bases for V and 4 bases for J; bases not matched to a gene: 11. Germline V gene lookup returns CDR1 MDHEN and CDR2 SYDVKM. CDR3: CASGPGTVLYEQYF. The CDR3 DNA sequence: TGTGCCAGCGGTCCCGGGACAGTCCTTTACGAGCAGTACTTC. Drawing the rest from reference TRBV28 and TRBJ2-7, the complete variable domain is DVKVTQSSRYLVKRTGEKVFLECVQDMDHENMFWYRQDPGLGLRLIYFSYDVKMKEKGDIPEGYSVSREKKERFSLILESASTNQTSMYLCASGPGTVLYEQYFGPGTRLTVT.

This clonotype was detected many times. J is TRBJ2-7 and V is TRBV2; TRBD2 might be the D (6 bases). The CDR3 has 15 residues. Looked up from germline, CDR1 is SNHLY and CDR2 is FYNNEI. Deletions cut 4 bases from V and 2 bases from J, with 15 bases between. Here the CDR3 DNA reads TGTGCCAGCAGTGTAGGCCTAGCGATTACCTACGAGCAGTACTTC. Translation: CASSVGLAITYEQYF. The whole variable domain, remainder taken from reference TRBV2 and TRBJ2-7, is EPEVTQTPSHQVTQMGQEVILRCVPISNHLYFYWYRQILGQKVEFLVSFYNNEISEKSEIFDDQFSVERPDGSNFTLKIRSTKLEDSAMYFCASSVGLAITYEQYFGPGTRLTVT.

The table lists this clonotype with many counts. The rearrangement links TRBV7-9 to TRBJ1-1, with D tentatively TRBD1 (6 bases). V was clipped by 5 bases and J by 1 base, with 11 bases between them. This CDR3 has 14 amino acids. Germline loops: CDR1 SEHNR, CDR2 FQNEAQ (reference sequence). CDR3 in DNA: TGTGCCAGCAGCAGGGGACACCAGAACACTGAAGCTTTCTTT. Amino acids: CASSRGHQNTEAFF.

Many counts were recorded for this clonotype. The V and J genes are TRBV12-3 or TRBV12-4 and TRBJ2-3; 7 bases align to TRBD2. Unmatched junction bases numbered 6, after V lost 7 bases and J lost 2 bases. The CDR3 spans 14 residues. This CDR3 is CASTYSGSTDTQYF. CDR3 DNA: TGTGCCAGCACCTATAGCGGGTCCACAGATACGCAGTATTTT.

Many counts were recorded for this clonotype. The CDR3 DNA reads TGTGCCAGCAGCAAAGGACAGGGGGGAACTGAAGCTTTCTTT. Translating gives CASSKGQGGTEAFF. The V and J genes are TRBV6-1 and TRBJ1-1; 10 positions agree with TRBD1. CDR1 and CDR2 from the germline V gene are MNHNS and SASEGT. The CDR3 totals 14 residues. The junction had 6 bases not matched to a gene; V was cut back by 6 bases and J by 5 bases.

This chain connects TRBV20-1 to TRBJ1-2; no definite D call. Germline V lookup: CDR1 DFQATT, CDR2 SNEGSKA (reference sequence). The CDR3 is 14 residues long. V dropped 5 bases and J dropped 7 bases, with 20 bases sitting between them. CDR3 sequence reads: CSAQMGSGPLGYTF. The CDR3 coding sequence is TGCAGTGCTCAGATGGGGAGCGGTCCTCTTGGCTACACCTTC.

In this sample, this clonotype turned up many times. The genes are TRBV27 and TRBJ1-1; 7 nucleotides align to TRBD1. J was trimmed by 1 base and V by 3 bases; bases with no gene match: 2. The CDR3 spans 14 residues. Germline assignment: CDR1 MNHEY and CDR2 SMNVEV (reference sequence). The CDR3 sequence is CASSFRDRNTEAFF. CDR3 DNA: TGTGCCAGCAGTTTCCGGGACAGGAACACTGAAGCTTTCTTT.

In this sample, this clonotype turned up many times. The chain couples TRBV20-1 to TRBJ2-7; TRBD1 agrees at 10 bases. J lost 6 bases, V lost 4 bases, and 6 bases had no gene match. This CDR3 is built from 13 residues. CDR1 and CDR2 from the germline V gene are DFQATT and SNEGSKA (reference sequence). Here the CDR3 DNA reads TGCAGTGCTACCGGGACAGGGGATCTCGAGCAGTACTTC. This gives the protein CSATGTGDLEQYF.

This clonotype was detected many times. The chain joins TRBV19 to TRBJ1-1, with 7 nucleotides matching TRBD1. The CDR3 runs to 14 residues. Germline CDR1 and CDR2: LNHDA and SQIVND (reference sequence). J gave up 1 base and V 3 bases, and 2 bases lay outside the gene matches. The DNA for the CDR3 is TGTGCCAGTAGTATCACAGGGGCGAACACTGAAGCTTTCTTT. Translated, it gives CASSITGANTEAFF. The entire variable domain, with the rest obtained from reference TRBV19 and TRBJ1-1, is as follows: DGGITQSPKYLFRKEGQNVTLSCEQNLNHDAMYWYRQDPGQGLRLIYYSQIVNDFQKGDIAEGYSVSREKKESFPLTVTSAQKNPTAFYLCASSITGANTEAFFGQGTRLTVV.

This chain connects TRBV20-1 to TRBJ2-7; 13 nucleotides align to TRBD2. V shed 2 bases and J 7 bases; nucleotides not matched to a gene: 5. The CDR3 contains 14 residues. From germline, CDR1 is DFQATT and CDR2 SNEGSKA (reference sequence). CDR3 protein: CSARRTSGSGEQYF. The CDR3 DNA reads as TGCAGTGCTAGAAGGACTAGCGGGAGCGGTGAGCAGTACTTC.

This clonotype was picked up many times. The chain joins TRBV29-1 to TRBJ1-1; D possibly corresponds to TRBD1 (6 bases). The germline gives CDR1 SQVTM, CDR2 ANQGSEA. Trimming stripped 7 bases from V and 4 bases from J, with 10 bases between. The CDR3 consists of 11 residues. CDR3 sequence reads: CSGQAVTEAFF. DNA of the CDR3: TGCAGCGGACAGGCTGTCACTGAAGCTTTCTTT.

This clonotype was seen a handful of times. The chain carries TRBV7-2 and TRBJ2-5; 12 positions agree with TRBD2. This CDR3 has 13 residues. The germline gives CDR1 SGHTA, CDR2 FQGNSA. J lost 7 bases, V lost 4 bases, and 1 base had no gene match. CDR3 DNA: TGTGCCAGCAGCTCGACTAGCGGGGGGACCCAGTACTTC. Amino acids: CASSSTSGGTQYF.

Comments on this clonotype: A clone one base away is much larger, so this may be a read error. The V and J genes are TRBV6-1 and TRBJ1-1, with D unresolved. There are 13 residues in the CDR3. The germline V and J ends were trimmed by 7 bases and 11 bases, with 20 bases remaining between them. Germline V CDR1 and CDR2: MNHNS, SASEGT. Here the CDR3 DNA reads TGTGCCAGCAATGACCGGACGGGAGGAAGGGCTTTCTTT. Protein product: CASNDRTGGRAFF.

This chain joins TRBV29-1 and TRBJ1-2; 7 bases map to TRBD1. The V gene's germline CDR1 is SQVTM and CDR2 ANQGSEA. The CDR3 covers 10 residues. V lost 5 bases and J lost 10; bases outside the gene matches: 4. CDR3 nucleotide sequence: TGCAGCGTTTCGGACAGGCCCTACACCTTC. Its protein is CSVSDRPYTF.

This clonotype was observed many times. The CDR3 loop reads CASSAPAGRSTDTQYF. The CDR3 bases are TGTGCCAGCAGTGCCCCGGCAGGTAGAAGTACAGATACGCAGTATTTT. V and J are TRBV28 and TRBJ2-3; D is ambiguous. The germline CDR1 and CDR2 sequences are MDHEN and SYDVKM. CDR3 length: 16 residues. The ends were cut back, 5 bases at V and 3 bases at J, with 18 bases in the middle.

This clonotype was picked up many times. The chain employs TRBV7-6 and TRBJ1-2; TRBD1 might be the D (5 bases). V gave up 5 bases and J gave up 2 bases, with 18 bases separating them. Germline V gene data show CDR1 as SGHVS and CDR2 as FNYEAQ. The length of the CDR3 is 16 residues. The chain's CDR3 is CASSLGTGRSNYGYTF. CDR3 coding DNA: TGTGCCAGCAGCCTCGGTACGGGACGATCGAACTATGGCTACACCTTC.

In its sample, this clonotype was seen many times. The genes are TRBV12-3 or TRBV12-4 and TRBJ1-2; possibly TRBD1 for D (6 bases). Trimming pared 5 bases from V and 2 bases from J, leaving 12 bases between. This CDR3 is 14 amino acids long. In DNA, the CDR3 is TGTGCCAGCAGTCCCCGGACAGAGAACTATGGCTACACCTTC. It yields the protein CASSPRTENYGYTF.